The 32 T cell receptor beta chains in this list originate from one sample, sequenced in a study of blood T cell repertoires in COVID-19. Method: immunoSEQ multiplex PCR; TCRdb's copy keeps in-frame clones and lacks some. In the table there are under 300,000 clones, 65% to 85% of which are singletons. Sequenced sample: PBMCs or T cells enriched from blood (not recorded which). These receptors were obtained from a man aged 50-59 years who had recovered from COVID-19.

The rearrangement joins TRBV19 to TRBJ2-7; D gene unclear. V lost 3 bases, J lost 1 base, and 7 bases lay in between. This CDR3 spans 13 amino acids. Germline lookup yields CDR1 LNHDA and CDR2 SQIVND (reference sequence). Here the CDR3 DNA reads TGTGCCAGTAGTATCAGGCAGTCCTACGAGCAGTACTTC. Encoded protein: CASSIRQSYEQYF.

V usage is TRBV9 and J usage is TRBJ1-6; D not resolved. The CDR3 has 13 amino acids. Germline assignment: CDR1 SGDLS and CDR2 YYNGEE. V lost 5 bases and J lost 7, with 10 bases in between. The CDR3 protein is CASRQNGNSPLHF. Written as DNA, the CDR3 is TGTGCCAGCAGACAAAACGGGAATTCACCCCTCCACTTT.

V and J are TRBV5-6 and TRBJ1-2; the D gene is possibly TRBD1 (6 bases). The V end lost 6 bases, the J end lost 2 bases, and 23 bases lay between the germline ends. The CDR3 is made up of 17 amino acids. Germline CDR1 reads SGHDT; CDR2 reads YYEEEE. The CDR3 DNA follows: TGTGCCAGCAACCAAAGGAGAACGGGACACTTGAACTATGGCTACACCTTC. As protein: CASNQRRTGHLNYGYTF. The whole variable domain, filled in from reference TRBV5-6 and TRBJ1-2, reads DAGVTQSPTHLIKTRGQQVTLRCSPKSGHDTVSWYQQALGQGPQFIFQYYEEEERQRGNFPDRFSGHQFPNYSSELNVNALLLGDSALYLCASNQRRTGHLNYGYTFGSGTRLTVV.

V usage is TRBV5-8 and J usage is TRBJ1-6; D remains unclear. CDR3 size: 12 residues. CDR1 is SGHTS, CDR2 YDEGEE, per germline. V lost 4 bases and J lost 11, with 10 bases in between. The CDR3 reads CASSVPPAPLHF. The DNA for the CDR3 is TGTGCCAGCAGCGTCCCCCCCGCACCCCTCCACTTT.

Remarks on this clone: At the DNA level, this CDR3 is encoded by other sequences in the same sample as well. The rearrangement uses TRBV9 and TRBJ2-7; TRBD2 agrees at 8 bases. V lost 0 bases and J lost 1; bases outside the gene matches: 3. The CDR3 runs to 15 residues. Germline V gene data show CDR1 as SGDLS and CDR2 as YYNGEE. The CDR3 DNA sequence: TGTGCCAGCAGCGTAGGGCTAGCGGGTTCCTACGAGCAGTACTTC. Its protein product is CASSVGLAGSYEQYF.

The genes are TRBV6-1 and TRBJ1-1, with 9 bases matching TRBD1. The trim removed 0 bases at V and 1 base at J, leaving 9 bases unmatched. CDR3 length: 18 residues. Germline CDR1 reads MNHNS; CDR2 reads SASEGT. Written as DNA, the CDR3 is TGTGCCAGCAGTGAAGCTTGGGGACAGGGCTCCGGGAACACTGAAGCTTTCTTT. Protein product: CASSEAWGQGSGNTEAFF.

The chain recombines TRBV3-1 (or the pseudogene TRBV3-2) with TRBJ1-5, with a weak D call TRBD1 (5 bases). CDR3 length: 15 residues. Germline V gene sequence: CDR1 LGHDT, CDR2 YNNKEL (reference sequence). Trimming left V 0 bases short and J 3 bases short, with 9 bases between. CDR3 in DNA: TGTGCCAGCAGCCAAGATCCGGGGGTCAATCAGCCCCAGCATTTT. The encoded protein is CASSQDPGVNQPQHF.

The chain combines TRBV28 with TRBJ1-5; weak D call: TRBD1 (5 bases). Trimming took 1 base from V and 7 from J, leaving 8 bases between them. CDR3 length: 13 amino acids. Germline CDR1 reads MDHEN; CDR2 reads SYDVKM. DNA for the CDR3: TGTGCCAGCAGTTTATCTAGGGGCCAGCCCCAGCATTTT. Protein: CASSLSRGQPQHF. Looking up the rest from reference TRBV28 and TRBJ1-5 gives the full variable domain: DVKVTQSSRYLVKRTGEKVFLECVQDMDHENMFWYRQDPGLGLRLIYFSYDVKMKEKGDIPEGYSVSREKKERFSLILESASTNQTSMYLCASSLSRGQPQHFGDGTRLSIL.

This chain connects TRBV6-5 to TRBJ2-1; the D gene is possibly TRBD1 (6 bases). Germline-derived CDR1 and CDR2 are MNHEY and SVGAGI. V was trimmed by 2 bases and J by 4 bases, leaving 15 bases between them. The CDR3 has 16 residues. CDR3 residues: CASSYEGRGAYNEQFF. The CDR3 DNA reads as TGTGCCAGCAGTTACGAGGGCAGGGGTGCATACAATGAGCAGTTCTTC.

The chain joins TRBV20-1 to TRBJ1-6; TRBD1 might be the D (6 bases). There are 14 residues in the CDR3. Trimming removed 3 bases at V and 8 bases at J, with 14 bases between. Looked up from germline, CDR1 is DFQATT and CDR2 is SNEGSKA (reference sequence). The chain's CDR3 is CSASAAGVDSPLHF. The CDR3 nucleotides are TGCAGTGCTAGTGCGGCAGGGGTTGATTCACCCCTCCACTTT.

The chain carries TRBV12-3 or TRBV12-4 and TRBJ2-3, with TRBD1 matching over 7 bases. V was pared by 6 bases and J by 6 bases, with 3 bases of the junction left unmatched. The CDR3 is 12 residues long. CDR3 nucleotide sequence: TGTGCCAGCAGCCCACAGGGGGATACGCAGTATTTT. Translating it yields CASSPQGDTQYF.

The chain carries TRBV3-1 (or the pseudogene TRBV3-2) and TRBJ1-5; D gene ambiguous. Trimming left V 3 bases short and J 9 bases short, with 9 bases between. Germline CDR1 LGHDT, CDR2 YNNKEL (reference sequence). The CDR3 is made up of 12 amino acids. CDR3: CASSHFLSPQHF. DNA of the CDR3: TGTGCCAGCAGCCATTTCTTGTCGCCCCAGCATTTT.

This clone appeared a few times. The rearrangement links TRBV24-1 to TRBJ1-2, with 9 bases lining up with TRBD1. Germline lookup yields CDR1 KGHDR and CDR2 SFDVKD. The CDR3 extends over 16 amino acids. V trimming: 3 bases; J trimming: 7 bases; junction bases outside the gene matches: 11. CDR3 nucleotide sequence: TGTGCCACCAGTGATGGGGGGGGACAGGGACAGGGTGGCTACACCTTC. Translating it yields CATSDGGGQGQGGYTF.

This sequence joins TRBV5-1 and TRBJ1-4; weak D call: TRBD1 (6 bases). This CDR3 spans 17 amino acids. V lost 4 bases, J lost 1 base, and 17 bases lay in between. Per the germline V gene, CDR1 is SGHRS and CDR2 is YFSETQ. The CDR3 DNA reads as TGCGCCAGCAGCCCCCTTTGGCAGGGGCAAACTAATGAAAAACTGTTTTTT. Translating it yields CASSPLWQGQTNEKLFF.

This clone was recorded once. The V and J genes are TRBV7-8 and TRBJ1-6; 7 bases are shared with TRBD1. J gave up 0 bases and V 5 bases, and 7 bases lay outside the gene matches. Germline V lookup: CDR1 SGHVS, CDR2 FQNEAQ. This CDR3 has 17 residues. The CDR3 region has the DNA TGTGCCAGCAGCAACCAACAGGGGAGCTCCTATAATTCACCCCTCCACTTT. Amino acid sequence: CASSNQQGSSYNSPLHF.

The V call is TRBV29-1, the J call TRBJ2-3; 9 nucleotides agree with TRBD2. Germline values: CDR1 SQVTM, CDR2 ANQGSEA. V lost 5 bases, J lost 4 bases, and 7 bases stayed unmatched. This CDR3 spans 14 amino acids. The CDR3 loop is CSVTRGTSPDTQYF. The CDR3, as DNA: TGCAGCGTTACCCGGGGGACTAGCCCAGATACGCAGTATTTT.

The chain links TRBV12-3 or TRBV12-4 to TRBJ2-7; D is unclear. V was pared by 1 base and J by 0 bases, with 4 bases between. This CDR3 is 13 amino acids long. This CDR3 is CASSLDSSYEQYF. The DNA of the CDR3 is TGTGCCAGCAGTTTAGACTCCTCCTACGAGCAGTACTTC.

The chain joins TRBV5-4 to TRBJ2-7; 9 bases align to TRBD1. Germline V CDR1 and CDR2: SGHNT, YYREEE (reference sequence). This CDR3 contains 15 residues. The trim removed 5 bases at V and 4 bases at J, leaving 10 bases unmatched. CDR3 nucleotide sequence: TGTGCCAGCAGTATCACTCCGACAGGGGGGTACGAGCAGTACTTC. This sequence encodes CASSITPTGGYEQYF. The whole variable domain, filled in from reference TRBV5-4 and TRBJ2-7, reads ETGVTQSPTHLIKTRGQQVTLRCSSQSGHNTVSWYQQALGQGPQFIFQYYREEENGRGNFPPRFSGLQFPNYSSELNVNALELDDSALYLCASSITPTGGYEQYFGPGTRLTVT.

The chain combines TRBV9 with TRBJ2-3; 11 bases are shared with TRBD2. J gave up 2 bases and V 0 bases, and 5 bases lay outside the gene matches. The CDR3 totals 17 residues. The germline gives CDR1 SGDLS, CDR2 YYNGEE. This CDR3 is CASSVERLAGFTDTQYF. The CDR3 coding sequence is TGTGCCAGCAGCGTAGAACGACTAGCGGGGTTCACAGATACGCAGTATTTT. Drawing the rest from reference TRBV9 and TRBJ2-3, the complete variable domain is DSGVTQTPKHLITATGQRVTLRCSPRSGDLSVYWYQQSLDQGLQFLIQYYNGEERAKGNILERFSAQQFPDLHSELNLSSLELGDSALYFCASSVERLAGFTDTQYFGPGTRLTVL.

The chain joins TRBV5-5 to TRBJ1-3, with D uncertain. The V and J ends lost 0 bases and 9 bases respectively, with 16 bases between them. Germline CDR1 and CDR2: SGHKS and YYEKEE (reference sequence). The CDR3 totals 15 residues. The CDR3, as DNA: TGTGCCAGCAGCTTGGCTGCAGGTGAGGGAGCCACCATATATTTT. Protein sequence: CASSLAAGEGATIYF.

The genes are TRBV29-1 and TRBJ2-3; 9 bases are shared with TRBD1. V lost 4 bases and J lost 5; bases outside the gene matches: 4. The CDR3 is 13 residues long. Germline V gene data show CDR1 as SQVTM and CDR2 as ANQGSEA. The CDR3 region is CSVASTGGDTQYF. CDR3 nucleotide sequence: TGCAGCGTTGCATCGACAGGGGGAGATACGCAGTATTTT.

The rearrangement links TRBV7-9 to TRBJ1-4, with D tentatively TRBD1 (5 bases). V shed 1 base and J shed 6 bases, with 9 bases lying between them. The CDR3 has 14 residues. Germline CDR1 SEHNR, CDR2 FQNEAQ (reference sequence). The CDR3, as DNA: TGTGCCAGCAGCTTAGAGACAGACTATGAAAAACTGTTTTTT. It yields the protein CASSLETDYEKLFF.

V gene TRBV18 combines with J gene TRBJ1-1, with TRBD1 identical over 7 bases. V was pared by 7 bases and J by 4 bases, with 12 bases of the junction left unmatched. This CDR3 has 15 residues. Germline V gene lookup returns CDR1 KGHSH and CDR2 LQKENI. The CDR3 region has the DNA TGTGCCAGCTATGAATGGGGGACAGTTCCCACTGAAGCTTTCTTT. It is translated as CASYEWGTVPTEAFF.

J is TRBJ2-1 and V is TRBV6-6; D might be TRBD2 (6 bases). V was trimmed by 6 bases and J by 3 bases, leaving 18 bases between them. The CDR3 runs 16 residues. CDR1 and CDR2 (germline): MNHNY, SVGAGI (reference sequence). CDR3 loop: CASSQNIGTFYNEQFF. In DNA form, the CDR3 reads TGTGCCAGCAGCCAAAACATAGGGACTTTCTACAATGAGCAGTTCTTC.

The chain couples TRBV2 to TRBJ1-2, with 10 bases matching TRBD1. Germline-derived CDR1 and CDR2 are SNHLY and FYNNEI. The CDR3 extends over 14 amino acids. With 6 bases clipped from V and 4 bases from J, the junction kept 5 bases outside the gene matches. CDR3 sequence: CASRGTGVIYGYTF. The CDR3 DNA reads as TGTGCCAGCAGGGGGACAGGGGTGATCTATGGCTACACCTTC.

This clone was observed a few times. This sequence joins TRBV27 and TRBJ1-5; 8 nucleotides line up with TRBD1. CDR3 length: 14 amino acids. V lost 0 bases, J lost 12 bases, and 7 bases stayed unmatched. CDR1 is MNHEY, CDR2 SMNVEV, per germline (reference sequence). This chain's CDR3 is CASSLSGTGGVQHF. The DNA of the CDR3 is TGTGCCAGCAGTTTATCCGGGACAGGAGGGGTCCAGCATTTT.

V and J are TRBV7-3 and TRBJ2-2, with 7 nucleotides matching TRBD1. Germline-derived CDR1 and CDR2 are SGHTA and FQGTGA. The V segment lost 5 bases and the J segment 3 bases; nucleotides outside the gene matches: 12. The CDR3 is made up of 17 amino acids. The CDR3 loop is CASSPKIGTVDTGELFF. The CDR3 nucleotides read TGTGCCAGCAGCCCGAAGATCGGGACAGTAGACACCGGGGAGCTGTTTTTT.

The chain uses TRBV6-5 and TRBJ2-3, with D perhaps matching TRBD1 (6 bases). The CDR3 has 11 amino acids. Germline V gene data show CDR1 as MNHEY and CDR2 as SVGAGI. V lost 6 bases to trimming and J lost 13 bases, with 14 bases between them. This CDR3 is CASRNTGTEYF. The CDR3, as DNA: TGTGCCAGCAGGAATACAGGGACGGAGTATTTT.

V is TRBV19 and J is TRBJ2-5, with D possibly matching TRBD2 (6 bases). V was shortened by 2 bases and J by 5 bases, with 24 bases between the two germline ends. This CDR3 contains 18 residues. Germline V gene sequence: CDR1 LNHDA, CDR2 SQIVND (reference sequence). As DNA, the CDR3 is TGTGCCAGTAGTATACTCGGCGAGGGGCTGGCTAGCGAGGAGACCCAGTACTTC. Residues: CASSILGEGLASEETQYF. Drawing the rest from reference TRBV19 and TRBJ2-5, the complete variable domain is DGGITQSPKYLFRKEGQNVTLSCEQNLNHDAMYWYRQDPGQGLRLIYYSQIVNDFQKGDIAEGYSVSREKKESFPLTVTSAQKNPTAFYLCASSILGEGLASEETQYFGPGTRLLVL.

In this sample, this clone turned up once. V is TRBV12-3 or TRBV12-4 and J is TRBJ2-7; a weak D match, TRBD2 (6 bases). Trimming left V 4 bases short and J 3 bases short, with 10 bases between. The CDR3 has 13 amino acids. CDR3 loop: CASSSGSFYEQYF. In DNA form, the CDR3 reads TGTGCCAGCAGTTCCGGGAGCTTCTACGAGCAGTACTTC.

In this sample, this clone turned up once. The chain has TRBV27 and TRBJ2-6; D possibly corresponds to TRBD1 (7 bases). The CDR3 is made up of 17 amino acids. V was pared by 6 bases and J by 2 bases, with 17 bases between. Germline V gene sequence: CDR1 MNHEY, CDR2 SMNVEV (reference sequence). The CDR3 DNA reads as TGTGCCAGCAGACGCTCCAGGGGGGTGGCTGGGGCCAACGTCCTGACTTTC. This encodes CASRRSRGVAGANVLTF. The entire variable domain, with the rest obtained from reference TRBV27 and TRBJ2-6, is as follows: EAQVTQNPRYLITVTGKKLTVTCSQNMNHEYMSWYRQDPGLGLRQIYYSMNVEVTDKGDVPEGYKVSRKEKRNFPLILESPSPNQTSLYFCASRRSRGVAGANVLTFGAGSRLTVL.

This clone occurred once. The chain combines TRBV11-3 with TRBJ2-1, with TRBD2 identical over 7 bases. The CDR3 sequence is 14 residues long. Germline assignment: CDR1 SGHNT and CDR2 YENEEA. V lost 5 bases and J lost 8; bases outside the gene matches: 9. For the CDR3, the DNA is TGTGCCAGCAGCATGGCGGGGGTGAGCGATGAGCAGTTCTTC. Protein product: CASSMAGVSDEQFF.